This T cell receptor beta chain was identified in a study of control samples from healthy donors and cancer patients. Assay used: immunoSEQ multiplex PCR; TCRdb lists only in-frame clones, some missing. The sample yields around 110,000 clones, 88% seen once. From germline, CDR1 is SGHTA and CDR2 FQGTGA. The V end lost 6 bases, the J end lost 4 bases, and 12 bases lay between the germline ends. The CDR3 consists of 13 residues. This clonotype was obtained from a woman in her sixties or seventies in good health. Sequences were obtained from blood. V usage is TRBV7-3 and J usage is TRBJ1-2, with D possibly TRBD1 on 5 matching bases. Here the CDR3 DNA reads TGTGCCAGCAGGCGGGGTGGGGGCTATGGCTACACCTTC. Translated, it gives CASRRGGGYGYTF. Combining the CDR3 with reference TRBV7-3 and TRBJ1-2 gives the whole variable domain GAGVSQTPSNKVTEKGKYVELRCDPISGHTALYWYRQSLGQGPEFLIYFQGTGAADDSGLPNDRFFAVRPEGSVSTLKIQRTERGDSAVYLCASRRGGGYGYTFGSGTRLTVV.